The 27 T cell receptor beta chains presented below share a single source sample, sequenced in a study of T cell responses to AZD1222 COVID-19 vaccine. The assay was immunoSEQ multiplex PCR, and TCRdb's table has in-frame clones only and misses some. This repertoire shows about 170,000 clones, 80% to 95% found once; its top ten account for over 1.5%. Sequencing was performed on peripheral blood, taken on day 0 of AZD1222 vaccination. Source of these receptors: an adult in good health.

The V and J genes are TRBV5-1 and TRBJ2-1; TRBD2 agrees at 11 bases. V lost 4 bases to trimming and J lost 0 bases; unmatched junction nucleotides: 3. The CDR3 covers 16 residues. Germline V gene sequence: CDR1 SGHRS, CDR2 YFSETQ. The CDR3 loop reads CASSPLAGASYNEQFF. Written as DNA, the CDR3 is TGCGCCAGCAGCCCACTAGCGGGGGCCTCCTACAATGAGCAGTTCTTC.

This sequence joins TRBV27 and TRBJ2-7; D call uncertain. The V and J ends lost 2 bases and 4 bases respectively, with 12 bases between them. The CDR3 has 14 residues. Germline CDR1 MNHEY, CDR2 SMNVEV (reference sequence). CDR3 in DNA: TGTGCCAGCAGTTTAGCGGCCCGGCATTACGAGCAGTACTTC. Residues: CASSLAARHYEQYF.

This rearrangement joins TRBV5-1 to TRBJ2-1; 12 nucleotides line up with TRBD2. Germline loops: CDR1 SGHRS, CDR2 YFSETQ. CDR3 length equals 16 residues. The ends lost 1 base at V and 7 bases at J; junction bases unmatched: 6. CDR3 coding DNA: TGCGCCAGCAGCTTGACTAGCGGGGGGACCCAAAATGAGCAGTTCTTC. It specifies CASSLTSGGTQNEQFF.

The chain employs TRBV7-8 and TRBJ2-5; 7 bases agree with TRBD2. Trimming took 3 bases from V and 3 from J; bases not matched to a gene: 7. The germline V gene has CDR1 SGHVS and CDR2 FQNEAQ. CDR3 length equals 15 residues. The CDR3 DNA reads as TGTGCCAGCAGCTTTCTCGGGACTATCAAAGAGACCCAGTACTTC. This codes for CASSFLGTIKETQYF.

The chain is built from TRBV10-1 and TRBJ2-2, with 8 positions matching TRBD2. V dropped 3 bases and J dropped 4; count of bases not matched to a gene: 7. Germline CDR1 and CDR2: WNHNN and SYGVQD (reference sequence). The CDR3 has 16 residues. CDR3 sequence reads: CASSDQRESPTGELFF. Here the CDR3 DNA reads TGCGCCAGCAGTGACCAGCGGGAGTCACCCACCGGGGAGCTGTTTTTT.

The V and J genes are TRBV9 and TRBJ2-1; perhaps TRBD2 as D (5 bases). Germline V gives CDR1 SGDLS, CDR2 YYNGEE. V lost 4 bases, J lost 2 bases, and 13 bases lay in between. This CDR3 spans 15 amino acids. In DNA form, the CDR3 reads TGTGCCAGCAGCTCGCGTAAGACTACCTACAATGAGCAGTTCTTC. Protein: CASSSRKTTYNEQFF.

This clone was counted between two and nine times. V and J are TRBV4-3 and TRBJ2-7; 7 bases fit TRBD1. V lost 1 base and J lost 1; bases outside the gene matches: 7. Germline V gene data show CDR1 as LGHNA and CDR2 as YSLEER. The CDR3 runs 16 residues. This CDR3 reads CASSQGFGTESYEQYF. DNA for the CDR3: TGCGCCAGCAGCCAAGGTTTTGGGACAGAATCCTACGAGCAGTACTTC.

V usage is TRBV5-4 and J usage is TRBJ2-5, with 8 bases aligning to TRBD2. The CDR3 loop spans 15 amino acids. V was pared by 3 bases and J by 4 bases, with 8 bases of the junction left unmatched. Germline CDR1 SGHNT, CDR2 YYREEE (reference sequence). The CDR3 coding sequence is TGTGCCAGCAGCTCCCGGCGGGGGGCGGGAGAGACCCAGTACTTC. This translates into CASSSRRGAGETQYF.

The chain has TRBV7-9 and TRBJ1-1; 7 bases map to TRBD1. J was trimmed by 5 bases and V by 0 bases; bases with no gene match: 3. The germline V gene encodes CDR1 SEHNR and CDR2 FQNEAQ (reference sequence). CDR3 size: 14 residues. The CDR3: CASSLARGRTEAFF. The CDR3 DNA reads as TGTGCCAGCAGCTTAGCTAGGGGGCGAACTGAAGCTTTCTTT.

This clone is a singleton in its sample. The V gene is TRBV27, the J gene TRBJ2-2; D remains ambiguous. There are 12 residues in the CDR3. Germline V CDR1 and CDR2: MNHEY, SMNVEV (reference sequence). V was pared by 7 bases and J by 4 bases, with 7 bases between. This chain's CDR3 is CASKYVTGELFF. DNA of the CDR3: TGTGCCAGCAAGTATGTCACCGGGGAGCTGTTTTTT.

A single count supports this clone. CDR3 DNA sequence: TGTGCCAGCAGCTATGCCGGGACGGGATCCTACGAGCAGTACTTC. It is translated as CASSYAGTGSYEQYF. The V and J genes are TRBV6-5 and TRBJ2-7, with D perhaps assigned TRBD1 or TRBD2 (5 bases each). Per germline, CDR1 MNHEY and CDR2 SVGAGI. There are 15 residues in the CDR3. Trimming took 6 bases from V and 1 from J, leaving 16 bases between them.

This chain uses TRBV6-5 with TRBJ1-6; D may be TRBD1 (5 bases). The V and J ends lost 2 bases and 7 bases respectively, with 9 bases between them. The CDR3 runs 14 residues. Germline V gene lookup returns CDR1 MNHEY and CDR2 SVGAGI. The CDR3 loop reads CASSYDRANSPLHF. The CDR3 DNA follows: TGTGCCAGCAGTTACGACAGAGCCAATTCACCCCTCCACTTT.

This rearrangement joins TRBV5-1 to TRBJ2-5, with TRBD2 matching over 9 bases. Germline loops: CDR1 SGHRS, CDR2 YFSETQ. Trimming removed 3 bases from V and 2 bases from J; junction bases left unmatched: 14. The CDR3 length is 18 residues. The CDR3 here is CASSSIPLAGPTQETQYF. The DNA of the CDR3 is TGCGCCAGCAGCTCGATCCCCCTAGCGGGGCCAACTCAAGAGACCCAGTACTTC.

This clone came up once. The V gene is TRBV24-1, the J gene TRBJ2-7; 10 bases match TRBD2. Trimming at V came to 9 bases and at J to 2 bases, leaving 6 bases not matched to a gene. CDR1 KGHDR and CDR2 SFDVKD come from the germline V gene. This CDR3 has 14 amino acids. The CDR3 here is CATDLAGGAYEQYF. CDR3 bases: TGTGCCACCGATTTAGCGGGAGGCGCCTACGAGCAGTACTTC.

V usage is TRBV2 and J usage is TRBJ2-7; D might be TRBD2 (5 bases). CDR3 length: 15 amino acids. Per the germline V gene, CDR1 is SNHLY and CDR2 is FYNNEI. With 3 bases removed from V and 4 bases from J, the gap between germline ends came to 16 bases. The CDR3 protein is CASSERLTYSYEQYF. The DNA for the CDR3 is TGTGCCAGCAGTGAGAGACTAACCTATTCTTACGAGCAGTACTTC.

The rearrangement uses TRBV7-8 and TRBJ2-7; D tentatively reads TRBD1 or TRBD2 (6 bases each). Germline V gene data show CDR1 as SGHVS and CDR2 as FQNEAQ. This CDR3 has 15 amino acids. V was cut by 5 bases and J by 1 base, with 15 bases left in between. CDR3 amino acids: CASSPRGGGSYEQYF. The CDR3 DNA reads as TGTGCCAGCAGCCCCCGCGGAGGGGGATCCTACGAGCAGTACTTC.

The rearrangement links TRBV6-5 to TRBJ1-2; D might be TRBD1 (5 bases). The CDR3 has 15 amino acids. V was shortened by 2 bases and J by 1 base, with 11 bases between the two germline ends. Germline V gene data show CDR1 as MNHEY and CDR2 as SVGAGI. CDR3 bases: TGTGCCAGCAGTTACGCCCGGGGCTTTAACTATGGCTACACCTTC. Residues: CASSYARGFNYGYTF.

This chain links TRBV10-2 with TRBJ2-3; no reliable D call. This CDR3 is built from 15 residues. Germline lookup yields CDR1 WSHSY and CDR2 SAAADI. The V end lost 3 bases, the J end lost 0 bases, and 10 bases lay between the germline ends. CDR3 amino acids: CASSDMTLSTDTQYF. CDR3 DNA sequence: TGCGCCAGCAGTGACATGACTCTCAGCACAGATACGCAGTATTTT.

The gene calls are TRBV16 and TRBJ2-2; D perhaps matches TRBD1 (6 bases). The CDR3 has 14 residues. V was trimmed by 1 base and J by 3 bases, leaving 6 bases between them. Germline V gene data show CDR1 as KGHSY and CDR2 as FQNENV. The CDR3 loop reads CASSQYRDTGELFF. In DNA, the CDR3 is TGTGCCAGCAGCCAATACAGGGACACCGGGGAGCTGTTTTTT.

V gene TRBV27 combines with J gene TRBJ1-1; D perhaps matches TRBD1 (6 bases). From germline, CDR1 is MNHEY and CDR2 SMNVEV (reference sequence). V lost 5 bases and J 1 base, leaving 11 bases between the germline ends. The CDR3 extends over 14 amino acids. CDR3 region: CASSPGQWNTEAFF. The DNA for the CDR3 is TGTGCCAGCAGTCCTGGACAGTGGAACACTGAAGCTTTCTTT.

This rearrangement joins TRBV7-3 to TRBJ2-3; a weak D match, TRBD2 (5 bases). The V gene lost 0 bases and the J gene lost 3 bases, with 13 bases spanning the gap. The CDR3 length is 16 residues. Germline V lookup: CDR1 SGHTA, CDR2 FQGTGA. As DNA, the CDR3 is TGTGCCAGCAGCTTAACTAACAGACTAAATACAGATACGCAGTATTTT. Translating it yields CASSLTNRLNTDTQYF.

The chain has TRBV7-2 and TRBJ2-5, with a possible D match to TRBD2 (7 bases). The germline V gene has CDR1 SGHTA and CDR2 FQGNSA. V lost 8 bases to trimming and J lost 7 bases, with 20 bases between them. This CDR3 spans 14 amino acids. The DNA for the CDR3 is TGTGCCAGCTCAACTGGGGGGGCGATAGTGACCCAGTACTTC. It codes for CASSTGGAIVTQYF. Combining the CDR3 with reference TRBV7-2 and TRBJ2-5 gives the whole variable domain GAGVSQSPSNKVTEKGKDVELRCDPISGHTALYWYRQSLGQGLEFLIYFQGNSAPDKSGLPSDRFSAERTGGSVSTLTIQRTQQEDSAVYLCASSTGGAIVTQYFGPGTRLLVL.

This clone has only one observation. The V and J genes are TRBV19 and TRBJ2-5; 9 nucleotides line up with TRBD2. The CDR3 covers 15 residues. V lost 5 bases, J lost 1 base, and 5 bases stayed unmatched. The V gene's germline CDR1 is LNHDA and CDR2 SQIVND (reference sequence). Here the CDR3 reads CASSWERGAQETQYF. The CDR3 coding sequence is TGTGCCAGTAGTTGGGAGCGGGGGGCCCAAGAGACCCAGTACTTC.

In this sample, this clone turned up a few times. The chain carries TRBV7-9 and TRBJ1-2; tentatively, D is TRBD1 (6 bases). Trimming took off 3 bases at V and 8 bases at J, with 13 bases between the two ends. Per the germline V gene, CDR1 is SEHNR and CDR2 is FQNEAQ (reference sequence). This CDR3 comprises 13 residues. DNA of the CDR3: TGTGCCAGCAGCTTGGGACAAGCGATGGGCTACACCTTC. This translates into CASSLGQAMGYTF.

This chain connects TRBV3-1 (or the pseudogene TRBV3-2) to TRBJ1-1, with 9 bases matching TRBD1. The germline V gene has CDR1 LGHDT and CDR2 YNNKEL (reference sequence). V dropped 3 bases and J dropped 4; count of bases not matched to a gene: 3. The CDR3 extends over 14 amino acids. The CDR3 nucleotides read TGTGCCAGCAGCCAGGGACAGGGTAGCACTGAAGCTTTCTTT. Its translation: CASSQGQGSTEAFF.

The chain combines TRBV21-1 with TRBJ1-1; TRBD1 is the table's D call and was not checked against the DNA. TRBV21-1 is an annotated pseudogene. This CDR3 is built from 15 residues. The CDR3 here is CASSITDRVGTEAFF. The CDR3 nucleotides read TGTGCCAGCAGCATAACGGACAGGGTCGGCACTGAAGCTTTCTTT.

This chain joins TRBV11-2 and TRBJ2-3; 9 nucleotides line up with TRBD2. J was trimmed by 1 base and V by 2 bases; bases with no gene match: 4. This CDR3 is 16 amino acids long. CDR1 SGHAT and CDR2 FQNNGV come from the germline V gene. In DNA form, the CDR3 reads TGTGCCAGCAGCTTAAGGCGCGGGAGGGGCACAGATACGCAGTATTTT. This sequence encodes CASSLRRGRGTDTQYF.